Listed below are T cell receptor beta chains from one sample, sequenced in a study of blood T cell repertoires in COVID-19. Only in-frame clones appear in the TCRdb table, and some are missing; sequencing was by immunoSEQ multiplex PCR. The sample carries 210,000 or so clones, around 84% recorded once. Sequencing used peripheral blood. Receptors were obtained from a human donor in a cohort sampled during active COVID-19. The CDR3 runs from the conserved cysteine through the conserved F or W. The D gene is left open where the match is weak. Part of the rows lack a size; the others show once, few, many or a class for expanded clones.

clone_size	d_call	v_call	j_call	cdr3_nt	cdr3_aa
NA	TRBD2	TRBV7-6	TRBJ2-1	TGTGCCAGCAGCTCTCCTGCAGTTAGCGGGAGGGCCTTCTACAATGAGCAGTTCTTC	CASSSPAVSGRAFYNEQFF
NA	NA	TRBV15	TRBJ1-5	TGTGCCACCAGCAGAGATTATAGCAATCAGCCCCAGCATTTT	CATSRDYSNQPQHF
NA	TRBD2	TRBV7-8	TRBJ2-2	TGTGCCAGCAGCAGTCCCGGACTAGCGGGATCTGGCACCGGGGAGCTGTTTTTT	CASSSPGLAGSGTGELFF
NA	TRBD2	TRBV3-1/TRBV3-2	TRBJ2-1	TGTGCCAGCAGCCCAACGGTAACTAGCGGGAACAATGAGCAGTTCTTC	CASSPTVTSGNNEQFF
NA	TRBD1	TRBV5-1	TRBJ1-2	TGCGCCAGCAGCTGGGACAGGGCGGCTAACTATGGCTACACCTTC	CASSWDRAANYGYTF
few	NA	TRBV11-2	TRBJ2-7	TGTGCCAGCAGCTTAGAAAGCCAGGGAACCGAGCAGTACTTC	CASSLESQGTEQYF
NA	NA	TRBV3-1/TRBV3-2	TRBJ1-2	TGTGCCAGCAGCCAAGGGGCGGGACGGGTGAACTATGGCTACACCTTC	CASSQGAGRVNYGYTF
few	NA	TRBV6-1	TRBJ1-2	TGTGCCAGCAGTGAAGGGACACCATTAAACTATGGCTACACCTTC	CASSEGTPLNYGYTF
NA	NA	TRBV6-5	TRBJ2-5	TGTGCCAGCAGAACTCAATACAGGGCAAAGACCCAGTACTTC	CASRTQYRAKTQYF
NA	TRBD1	TRBV3-1/TRBV3-2	TRBJ1-3	TGTGCCAGCAGCCGACAGGGTGAAAACACCATATATTTT	CASSRQGENTIYF
NA	NA	TRBV7-9	TRBJ2-5	TGTGCCAGCAGCTTAACCGGGTGGGAAGAGACCCAGTACTTC	CASSLTGWEETQYF
NA	NA	TRBV24-1	TRBJ1-2	TGTGCCACCAGTGATTTTACAGGGTATGGCTACACCTTC	CATSDFTGYGYTF
NA	NA	TRBV28	TRBJ2-3	TGTGCCAGCAGAAAGAGCGGGCTGAGCACAGATACGCAGTATTTT	CASRKSGLSTDTQYF
NA	NA	TRBV7-2	TRBJ2-4	TGTGCCAGCAGCTTAGATCCTCGTGGGAGGGGGAGCGGCATTCAGTACTTC	CASSLDPRGRGSGIQYF
NA	NA	TRBV2	TRBJ1-2	TGTGCCAGCAGAGATCTTCCGGGGAGGTACGGCTACACCTTC	CASRDLPGRYGYTF
NA	NA	TRBV11-3	TRBJ2-3	TGTGCCAGCAGCTCCGGGACAGCGGGAGATACGCAGTATTTT	CASSSGTAGDTQYF
once	TRBD2	TRBV9	TRBJ2-7	TGTGCCAGCAGTCTCGGGACTAGCGGGAGCTCCTACGAGCAGTACTTC	CASSLGTSGSSYEQYF
many	NA	TRBV4-1	TRBJ1-5	TGCGCCAGCAGCCAAGACCATGATCAGCCCCAGCATTTT	CASSQDHDQPQHF
NA	NA	TRBV5-1	TRBJ2-7	TGCGCCAGCAGCTTGGCCCCAGAACCTCACTACGAGCAGTACTTC	CASSLAPEPHYEQYF
NA	TRBD2	TRBV29-1	TRBJ2-2	TGCAGCGTTAGCGGGAGGTACACCGGGGAGCTGTTTTTT	CSVSGRYTGELFF
NA	TRBD1	TRBV29-1	TRBJ2-7	TGCAGCGTGGGGACAGGCTACGAGCAGTACTTC	CSVGTGYEQYF
NA	TRBD2	TRBV10-3	TRBJ2-3	TGTGCCATCAGGACTAGCGGGAGCACAGATACGCAGTATTTT	CAIRTSGSTDTQYF